The subject of this entry is one T cell receptor beta chain. The Seattle site enrolled patients during active infection and followed them longitudinally. Original handling: Reference gene primer amplification gave estimated nucleated cell counts. Assay: immunoSEQ multiplex PCR; the TCRdb copy retains only in-frame clones and omits some. Clone size and V and J calls were adopted from that table, with D and trimming inferred from the DNA. The sample includes 95,000 to 150,000 clones, 70% to 75% of them seen just once. The CDR3 sequence is 14 residues long. Trimming left V 5 bases short and J 7 bases short, with 17 bases between. Germline CDR1 is SGHTA and CDR2 is FQGTGA. This specimen belongs to a study of blood T cell repertoires in COVID-19.

V is TRBV7-3 and J is TRBJ1-1; possible D gene TRBD1, 6 bases. The receptor was isolated from a man of 80 years or more with COVID-19, enrolled during active disease. The sample taken for sequencing was peripheral blood. CDR3 residues: CASSQQGNSVEAFF. DNA of the CDR3: TGTGCCAGCAGCCAACAGGGAAACTCTGTTGAAGCTTTCTTT. Together with reference TRBV7-3 and TRBJ1-1, the CDR3 gives the full variable domain: GAGVSQTPSNKVTEKGKYVELRCDPISGHTALYWYRQSLGQGPEFLIYFQGTGAADDSGLPNDRFFAVRPEGSVSTLKIQRTERGDSAVYLCASSQQGNSVEAFFGQGTRLTVV.